This TCR beta chain was retrieved from a study of molecular identifiers for immune sequencing clone quantification. Notes on the study in general: Should identical TCR molecules share a barcode, the sizes of highly expanded clones could be underestimated.

This CDR3 is built from 11 residues. Germline assignment: CDR1 DFQATT and CDR2 SNEGSKA (reference sequence). This clonotype was counted between two and nine times. Its antigen is unidentified. A much larger clone differs from this one at a single base, so this may be a read error. TCRdb independently ran MiXCR on the PCR reads; one entry per CDR3 protein. The sample has hundreds of thousands of distinct CDR3 sequences, roughly 27% seen once; the top ten hold 0.78%. Sequenced: naive CD8+ T cells from blood, with Jurkat cell RNA spiked in. Subset: FACS-sorted CD8+CD4-CCR7+CD45RA+ naive T cells. This sequence originates from a human donor in good health. Some libraries in this study had Jurkat cell RNA spiked in. The chain is built from TRBV20-1 and TRBJ2-7; no clear D gene. CDR3 region: CSATDSYGQYF. In DNA form, the CDR3 reads TGCAGTGCCACCGACTCCTACGGGCAGTACTTC.